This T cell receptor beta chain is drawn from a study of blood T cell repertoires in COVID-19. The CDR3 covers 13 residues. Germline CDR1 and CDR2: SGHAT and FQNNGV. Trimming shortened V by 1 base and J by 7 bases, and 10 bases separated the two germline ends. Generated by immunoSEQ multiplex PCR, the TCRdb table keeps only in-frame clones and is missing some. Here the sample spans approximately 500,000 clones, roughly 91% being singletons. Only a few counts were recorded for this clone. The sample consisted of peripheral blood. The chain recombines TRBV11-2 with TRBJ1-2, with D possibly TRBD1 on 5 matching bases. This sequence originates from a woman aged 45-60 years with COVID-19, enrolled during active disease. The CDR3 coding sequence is TGTGCCAGCAGCTTAGGCGCTGGGGCTGGCTACACCTTC. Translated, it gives CASSLGAGAGYTF. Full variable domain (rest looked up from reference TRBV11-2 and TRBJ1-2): EAGVAQSPRYKIIEKRQSVAFWCNPISGHATLYWYQQILGQGPKLLIQFQNNGVVDDSQLPKDRFSAERLKGVDSTLKIQPAKLEDSAVYLCASSLGAGAGYTFGSGTRLTVV.